These 14 T cell receptor beta chains were all obtained from the same sample, sequenced in a study of blood T cell repertoires in COVID-19. Some clones are missing from TCRdb's copy, which holds only in-frame ones; the method was immunoSEQ multiplex PCR. The sample gives 150,000 to 200,000 clones, 85% to 90% of which show up once; 0.62% is in the top ten. Sequences were obtained from peripheral blood. Receptor source: a man between 45 and 60 years old with acute or convalescent COVID-19.

The CDR3 loop is CASSPQKDKETQYF. The CDR3 DNA is TGCGCCAGCAGCCCACAAAAAGATAAAGAGACCCAGTACTTC. The chain is built from TRBV5-1 and TRBJ2-5; D is unclear. The CDR3 is made up of 14 amino acids. From germline, CDR1 is SGHRS and CDR2 YFSETQ. The germline V and J ends were trimmed by 4 bases and 3 bases, with 13 bases remaining between them.

The rearrangement joins TRBV29-1 to TRBJ2-1; 7 nucleotides match TRBD2. The trim removed 3 bases at V and 4 bases at J, leaving 9 bases unmatched. CDR3 length: 15 residues. The germline CDR1 and CDR2 sequences are SQVTM and ANQGSEA. In nucleotides, the CDR3 is TGCAGCGTTGAGGGTCTAGCGGAAGCATACAATGAGCAGTTCTTC. Protein sequence: CSVEGLAEAYNEQFF.

Details on this clone: Other DNA sequences from this sample encode an identical CDR3 as well. The rearrangement uses TRBV29-1 and TRBJ1-1; 7 nucleotides match TRBD1. The CDR3 is 13 amino acids. Trimming removed 0 bases from V and 5 bases from J; junction bases left unmatched: 3. Germline values: CDR1 SQVTM, CDR2 ANQGSEA. DNA of the CDR3: TGCAGCGTTGAAGATCAGGGGGGAACTGAAGCTTTCTTT. Translating gives CSVEDQGGTEAFF. The full variable domain, rest sourced from reference TRBV29-1 and TRBJ1-1, is SAVISQKPSRDICQRGTSLTIQCQVDSQVTMMFWYRQQPGQSLTLIATANQGSEATYESGFVIDKFPISRPNLTFSTLTVSNMSPEDSSIYLCSVEDQGGTEAFFGQGTRLTVV.

The J gene is TRBJ2-5, the V gene TRBV5-1, with D perhaps matching TRBD2 (6 bases). In germline, CDR1 is SGHRS, CDR2 YFSETQ. The CDR3 totals 15 residues. V was cut by 3 bases and J by 9 bases, with 21 bases left in between. The CDR3 reads CASSSLGRESGAQYF. As DNA, the CDR3 is TGCGCCAGCAGCTCACTCGGACGGGAGTCGGGGGCCCAGTACTTC.

This sequence joins TRBV6-2 or TRBV6-3 and TRBJ1-4; 7 bases fit TRBD1. Germline V gives CDR1 MNHEY, CDR2 SVGEGT. J gave up 4 bases and V 6 bases, and 8 bases lay outside the gene matches. The CDR3 consists of 15 residues. Here the CDR3 reads CASSSDRVDNEKLFF. The CDR3 bases are TGTGCCAGCAGCTCCGACAGGGTCGATAATGAAAAACTGTTTTTT.

This sequence joins TRBV5-1 and TRBJ1-4, with 7 bases that match TRBD1. V dropped 4 bases and J dropped 6; count of bases not matched to a gene: 12. The CDR3 has 16 amino acids. Per germline, CDR1 SGHRS and CDR2 YFSETQ. CDR3 DNA sequence: TGCGCCAGCAGCCCGACGCGGCCAGGGGGATATGAAAAACTGTTTTTT. It specifies CASSPTRPGGYEKLFF.

V usage is TRBV5-4 and J usage is TRBJ2-2, with D possibly being TRBD1 (5 bases). CDR3 size: 13 residues. Looked up from germline, CDR1 is SGHNT and CDR2 is YYREEE (reference sequence). The germline V and J ends were trimmed by 0 bases and 13 bases, with 13 bases remaining between them. CDR3 sequence (DNA): TGTGCCAGCAGCTTGGTGGGGCACCAGAGGCTGTTTTTT. Its translation is CASSLVGHQRLFF. Full variable domain (outside the CDR3, taken from reference TRBV5-4 and TRBJ2-2): ETGVTQSPTHLIKTRGQQVTLRCSSQSGHNTVSWYQQALGQGPQFIFQYYREEENGRGNFPPRFSGLQFPNYSSELNVNALELDDSALYLCASSLVGHQRLFFGEGSRLTVL.

This clone has just a few counts. This chain connects TRBV28 to TRBJ1-4; maybe TRBD1 (5 bases). Germline V gives CDR1 MDHEN, CDR2 SYDVKM. V was pared by 6 bases and J by 7 bases, with 12 bases between. The CDR3 is made up of 13 amino acids. CDR3: CASRGPGGEKLFF. CDR3 bases: TGTGCCAGCAGGGGCCCGGGGGGTGAAAAACTGTTTTTT.

CDR3 sequence: CASSRAGGGTDTQYF. The DNA for the CDR3 is TGTGCCAGCAGCCGGGCGGGAGGGGGCACAGATACGCAGTATTTT. The chain joins TRBV27 to TRBJ2-3; TRBD2 matches 9 bases. The V segment lost 6 bases and the J segment 1 base; nucleotides outside the gene matches: 5. This CDR3 has 15 residues. CDR1 and CDR2 from the germline V gene are MNHEY and SMNVEV (reference sequence).

This chain uses TRBV21-1 with TRBJ1-3. TRBV21-1 is marked as a pseudogene. The CDR3 loop spans 19 amino acids. The CDR3 coding sequence is TGTGCCAGCAGCAAATCTCAGCGGGACGGAGCTCTGGGGGGAAACACCATATATTTT. As protein: CASSKSQRDGALGGNTIYF.

The J gene is TRBJ1-1, the V gene TRBV5-4; D might be TRBD1 (5 bases). The CDR3 has 16 residues. The germline V and J ends were trimmed by 0 bases and 7 bases, with 19 bases remaining between them. Looked up from germline, CDR1 is SGHNT and CDR2 is YYREEE (reference sequence). CDR3 nucleotides: TGTGCCAGCAGCTTGGGAACAGGACGACGGGCCTTTGAAGCTTTCTTT. Encoded protein: CASSLGTGRRAFEAFF. The variable domain in full, with the rest retrieved from reference TRBV5-4 and TRBJ1-1, is ETGVTQSPTHLIKTRGQQVTLRCSSQSGHNTVSWYQQALGQGPQFIFQYYREEENGRGNFPPRFSGLQFPNYSSELNVNALELDDSALYLCASSLGTGRRAFEAFFGQGTRLTVV.

V is TRBV4-1 and J is TRBJ2-7, with 12 positions matching TRBD2. The CDR3 covers 16 residues. The germline V gene encodes CDR1 MGHRA and CDR2 YSYEKL. Losses at the gene ends were 2 bases for V and 3 bases for J; bases not matched to a gene: 5. The CDR3 nucleotides read TGCGCCAGCAGCCAACCACTAGCGGGAGGCAACTACGAGCAGTACTTC. Its protein product is CASSQPLAGGNYEQYF.

This clone occurred a few times. The V and J genes are TRBV23-1 and TRBJ1-1, with 8 positions matching TRBD1. TRBV23-1 is an open reading frame, and its role is uncertain. V was pared by 0 bases and J by 0 bases, with 12 bases of the junction left unmatched. CDR3 length equals 19 residues. For the CDR3, the DNA is TGCGCCAGCAGTCAATCTAACACGGACAGGGATGTCATGAACACTGAAGCTTTCTTT. It encodes CASSQSNTDRDVMNTEAFF.

The genes are TRBV24-1 and TRBJ2-5; 7 nucleotides line up with TRBD1. After removal of 4 bases from V and 5 bases from J, the junction contained 18 bases not matched to a gene. The germline gives CDR1 KGHDR, CDR2 SFDVKD. The CDR3 length is 18 residues. The CDR3 DNA sequence: TGTGCCACCAGTGACCCCAGTGCCCCTACAGGGGTCGGGGAGACCCAGTACTTC. Amino acids: CATSDPSAPTGVGETQYF.